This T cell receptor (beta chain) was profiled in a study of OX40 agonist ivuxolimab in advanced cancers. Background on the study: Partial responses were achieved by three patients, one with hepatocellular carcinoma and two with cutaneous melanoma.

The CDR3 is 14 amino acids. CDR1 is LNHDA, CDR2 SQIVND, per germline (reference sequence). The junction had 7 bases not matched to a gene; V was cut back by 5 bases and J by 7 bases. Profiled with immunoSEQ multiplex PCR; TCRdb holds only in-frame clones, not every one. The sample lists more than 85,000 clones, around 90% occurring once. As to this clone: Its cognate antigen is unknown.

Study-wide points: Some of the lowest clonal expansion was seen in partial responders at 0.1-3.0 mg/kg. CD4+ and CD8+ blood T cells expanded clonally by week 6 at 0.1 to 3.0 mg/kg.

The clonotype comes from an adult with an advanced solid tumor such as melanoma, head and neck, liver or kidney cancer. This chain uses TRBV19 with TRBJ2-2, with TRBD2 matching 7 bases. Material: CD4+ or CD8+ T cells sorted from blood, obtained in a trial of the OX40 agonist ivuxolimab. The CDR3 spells CASSPGRGLGELFF. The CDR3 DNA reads TGTGCCAGTAGTCCGGGGAGGGGCCTCGGGGAGCTGTTTTTT.